The clone carrying this T cell receptor (beta chain) was seen many times. CDR1 is SGHKS, CDR2 YYEKEE, per germline (reference sequence). Trimming shortened V by 4 bases and J by 3 bases, and 11 bases separated the two germline ends. The CDR3 contains 13 residues. This sample was included in a study of neurological immune-mediated disorders. cDNA was made by 5'RACE with 10-nucleotide random UMIs. In TCRdb, the 5' RACE reads were re-called with MiXCR into one record per CDR3 protein. Here the sample spans fewer than 85,000 distinct CDR3 sequences, around 4.5% being singletons. Time point given: longitudinal time-point 3. It was from 2 million PBMCs stored at -80 C that the unsorted libraries were obtained.

V gene TRBV5-5 combines with J gene TRBJ2-7, with D unclear. The clonotype was recovered from an older woman with multiple sclerosis. The sample taken for sequencing was PBMCs. This CDR3 is CASSLGESYEQYF. The DNA of the CDR3 is TGTGCCAGCAGCCTTGGAGAAAGCTACGAGCAGTACTTC.